The T cell receptor beta chain described here comes from a study of blood T cell repertoires in COVID-19. Whole-study context: In Cohort 3, a recovered donor had either two negative PCRs, clearance, or symptom resolution. Sources were T cells, B-cell-depleted T cells, or PBMCs; the material itself was cDNA or gDNA.

Germline-derived CDR1 and CDR2 are SGHNT and YYREEE (reference sequence). The CDR3 is made up of 11 amino acids. Trimming shortened V by 2 bases and J by 6 bases, and 4 bases separated the two germline ends. Generated by immunoSEQ multiplex PCR, the TCRdb table keeps only in-frame clones and is missing some. Here the sample spans hundreds of thousands of clones, 85% to 90% being singletons. V is TRBV5-4 and J is TRBJ2-3; D ambiguous. The sample consisted of PBMCs or T cells enriched from blood (not recorded which). This clonotype was sampled from a woman aged 45-65 years in a cohort exposed to, infected with or recovered from COVID-19 (not recorded which). The CDR3 DNA is TGTGCCAGCAGCTTCGCGGATACGCAGTATTTT. Translation: CASSFADTQYF.